Listed here is a single T cell receptor beta chain. How the authors handled the data: The authors estimated nucleated cell counts from reference gene primer amplification. Sequencing used immunoSEQ multiplex PCR; TCRdb keeps in-frame clones, though not all of them. From that table come the V and J calls and clone size; the DNA was used to work out D and trimming. The data show about 400,000 clones, about 88% seen once. This specimen comes from a study of blood T cell repertoires in COVID-19. About the research overall: Both acute and convalescent COVID-19 samples were obtained from the United States, Italy and Spain. The analysed material was cDNA or gDNA that came from T cells, B-cell-depleted T cells, or PBMCs.

Germline V gene lookup returns CDR1 SGHRS and CDR2 YFSETQ. Trimming stripped 1 base from V and 4 bases from J, with 8 bases between. The CDR3 runs to 13 residues. Those enrolled in Seattle joined during active infection and were followed longitudinally afterward. This TCR was recovered from a woman between 55 and 75 years old with COVID-19, enrolled during active disease. Sequencing input: peripheral blood. The rearrangement uses TRBV5-1 and TRBJ1-2; D is unclear. DNA for the CDR3: TGCGCCAGCAGCTTGATCCCTTCCTATGGCTACACCTTC. Its protein product is CASSLIPSYGYTF.